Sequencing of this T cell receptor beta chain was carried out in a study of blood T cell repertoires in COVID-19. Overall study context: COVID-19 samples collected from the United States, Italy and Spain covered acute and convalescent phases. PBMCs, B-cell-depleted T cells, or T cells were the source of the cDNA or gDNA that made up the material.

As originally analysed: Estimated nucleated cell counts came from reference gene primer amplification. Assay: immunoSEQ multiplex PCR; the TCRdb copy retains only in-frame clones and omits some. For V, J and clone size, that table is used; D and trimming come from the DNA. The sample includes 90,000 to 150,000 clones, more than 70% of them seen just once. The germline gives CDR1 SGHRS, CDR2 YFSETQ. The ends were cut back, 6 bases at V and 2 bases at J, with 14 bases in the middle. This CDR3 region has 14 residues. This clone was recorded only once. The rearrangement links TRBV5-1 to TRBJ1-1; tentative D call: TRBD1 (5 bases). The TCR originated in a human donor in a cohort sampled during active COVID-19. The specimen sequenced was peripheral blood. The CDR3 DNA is TGCGCCAGCAACCAAGGGGCCCAAAACACTGAAGCTTTCTTT. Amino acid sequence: CASNQGAQNTEAFF.